Shown below are 30 T cell receptor beta chains from a single sample sequenced in a study of tumor and adjacent non-tumor tissue in lung cancer. TCRbeta libraries were built with three rounds of nested PCR, modified from ARM-PCR. TCRdb analysed the multiplex PCR reads with MiXCR anew, one entry per CDR3 protein. The sample has 80,000 or so distinct CDR3 sequences; roughly 80% are singletons. This sample's RNA came from whole unsorted tissue. Distant lung tissue was collected more than 3 cm away from the tumor edge. The sequencing input was distant non-tumor lung tissue. Receptors were obtained from a man aged 60 to 75 with non-small cell lung cancer.

V usage is TRBV2 and J usage is TRBJ1-5; TRBD1 matches at 10 bases. TRBJ2-3 matches the DNA end more closely, so the J call is doubtful. Germline lookup yields CDR1 SNHLY and CDR2 FYNNEI. This CDR3 region has 16 residues. In DNA form, the CDR3 reads TGTGCCAGCAGGGGGGACAGGGGAAGGGACAATCAGCCCCAGTATTTT. Its translation is CASRGDRGRDNQPQYF.

This sequence joins TRBV6-5 and TRBJ2-1, with D perhaps given as TRBD1 or TRBD2 (5 bases each). Per germline, CDR1 MNHEY and CDR2 SVGAGI. The CDR3 length is 17 residues. Between the trimmed V and J ends, which lost 5 bases and 0 bases, there was a span of 17 bases. The CDR3 nucleotides are TGTGCCAGCAGTGCGCGGGTGGGACGGAGCTCCTACAATGAGCAGTTCTTC. Protein sequence: CASSARVGRSSYNEQFF.

The chain is built from TRBV20-1 and TRBJ1-4; D remains ambiguous. This CDR3 is 14 amino acids long. Germline V lookup: CDR1 DFQATT, CDR2 SNEGSKA (reference sequence). CDR3 sequence: CSANMTAGGEKLFF. Written as DNA, the CDR3 is TGCAGCGCCAATATGACCGCCGGAGGGGAAAAACTGTTTTTT.

This clonotype occurred many times. V is TRBV5-6 and J is TRBJ2-7, with D possibly matching TRBD1 (6 bases). Germline-derived CDR1 and CDR2 are SGHDT and YYEEEE. The CDR3 totals 14 residues. Trimming pared 0 bases from V and 0 bases from J, leaving 7 bases between. CDR3 loop: CASSLGQASYEQYF. In nucleotides, the CDR3 is TGTGCCAGCAGCTTGGGACAGGCCTCCTACGAGCAGTACTTC.

About this clonotype: Mismatch with germline at one junction end may stem from a read error. The chain recombines TRBV12-3 or TRBV12-4 with TRBJ1-6; TRBD1 matches 7 bases. CDR3 length equals 13 residues. The CDR3 DNA reads as TGTGCCATTCGCACAGGGGATAATTCACCCCCCCACTTT. It codes for CAIRTGDNSPPHF.

The chain is built from TRBV11-3 and TRBJ2-5; weak D call: TRBD2 (7 bases). Per germline, CDR1 SGHNT and CDR2 YENEEA. This CDR3 has 15 amino acids. The V end was cut by 5 bases, the J end by 6 bases, with 19 bases between. CDR3 amino acids: CASSIRLEGGKTQYF. The CDR3 coding sequence is TGTGCCAGCAGCATCAGACTAGAGGGGGGGAAGACCCAGTACTTC.

The V gene is TRBV6-1, the J gene TRBJ2-3, with D tentatively TRBD1 or TRBD2 (6 bases each). Germline CDR1 and CDR2: MNHNS and SASEGT. The CDR3 extends over 17 amino acids. Trimming removed 6 bases at V and 0 bases at J, with 19 bases between. The CDR3 sequence is CASRVKGGGLSTDTQYF. CDR3 coding DNA: TGTGCCAGCAGGGTAAAAGGGGGAGGTCTCAGCACAGATACGCAGTATTTT.

This clonotype has at least ten counts. J is TRBJ1-4 and V is TRBV16; D unresolved. From germline, CDR1 is KGHSY and CDR2 FQNENV. CDR3 length: 16 residues. The V end lost 2 bases, the J end lost 5 bases, and 15 bases lay between the germline ends. CDR3 in amino acids: CASSQLMGSVNEKLFF. The DNA for the CDR3 is TGTGCCAGCAGCCAACTCATGGGGTCAGTCAATGAAAAACTGTTTTTT.

This chain uses TRBV4-2 with TRBJ1-2; TRBD1 is a possible D gene (5 bases). CDR1 is LGHNA and CDR2 is YNFKEQ in the germline V gene. V was shortened by 8 bases and J by 6 bases, with 25 bases between the two germline ends. The length of the CDR3 is 16 residues. Here the CDR3 DNA reads TGTGCCAGCGGCCCCCCTGCTGGGACGGAGGAGGATGGCTACACCTTC. This codes for CASGPPAGTEEDGYTF.

Remarks on this clonotype: In this CDR3 the conserved last residue, phenylalanine or tryptophan, is missing, so a read error is likely. The rearrangement uses TRBV11-3 and TRBJ2-1; 7 bases are a match to TRBD2. This CDR3 has 16 residues. CDR1 and CDR2 (germline): SGHNT, YENEEA. Trimming cost V 1 base and J 11 bases; bases outside gene matches: 14. CDR3 sequence: CASSLVGTSGREKQFI. The DNA of the CDR3 is TGTGCCAGCAGCTTAGTTGGTACTAGTGGGAGGGAGAAGCAGTTCATC.

J is TRBJ2-7 and V is TRBV4-2; possibly TRBD2 for D (6 bases). Germline-derived CDR1 and CDR2 are LGHNA and YNFKEQ. CDR3 length: 16 amino acids. V was trimmed by 0 bases and J by 1 base, leaving 13 bases between them. The CDR3 coding sequence is TGTGCCAGCAGCCAAGACTCGAGGACTAATTCCTACGAGCAGTACTTC. Amino acid sequence: CASSQDSRTNSYEQYF.

With respect to this clonotype: This CDR3 is missing its conserved last phenylalanine or tryptophan, likely due to a read error. It is unclear where the CDR3 begins or ends on the DNA, so no DNA is shown, and the CDR3 is as TCRdb lists it. V usage is TRBV6-5 and J usage is TRBJ2-5; TRBD1, as called in the table, went unchecked against the DNA. The CDR3 adds up to 14 amino acids, both ends counted. The V gene's germline CDR1 is MNHEY and CDR2 SVGAGI. The CDR3 region is CASSDTGTAGAHYY.

About this clonotype itself: A read error is possible here, since a much larger clone lies one base away. V gene TRBV28 combines with J gene TRBJ1-5, with D possibly being TRBD1 (6 bases). Trimming shortened V by 6 bases and J by 4 bases, and 13 bases separated the two germline ends. Germline V gives CDR1 MDHEN, CDR2 SYDVKM. The CDR3 length is 14 residues. Here the CDR3 DNA reads TGTGCCAGCAGCCCTTGGGACAAAAATCAGCCCCAGCATTTT. Translated: CASSPWDKNQPQHF.

Comments on this clonotype: Germline is not matched at one junction end, which may reflect a read error. The chain links TRBV12-3 or TRBV12-4 to TRBJ2-1, with D perhaps matching TRBD2 (7 bases). There are 14 residues in the CDR3. The chain's CDR3 is CARSRSGGAREQFF. CDR3 bases: TGTGCCCGCAGCAGAAGTGGGGGGGCTCGTGAGCAGTTCTTC.

J is TRBJ2-3 and V is TRBV7-9; 9 positions match TRBD2. Losses at the gene ends were 3 bases for V and 3 bases for J; bases not matched to a gene: 7. Germline CDR1 is SEHNR and CDR2 is FQNEAQ (reference sequence). The CDR3 consists of 16 residues. DNA of the CDR3: TGTGCCAGCAGCTTTTCACTAGCGGGCAAAACAGATACGCAGTATTTT. It encodes CASSFSLAGKTDTQYF. Variable domain in full (rest from reference TRBV7-9 and TRBJ2-3): DTGVSQNPRHKITKRGQNVTFRCDPISEHNRLYWYRQTLGQGPEFLTYFQNEAQLEKSRLLSDRFSAERPKGSFSTLEIQRTEQGDSAMYLCASSFSLAGKTDTQYFGPGTRLTVL.

The chain's CDR3 is CSARDLAGGGSSYEQYF. The CDR3 nucleotides are TGCAGTGCTAGAGATTTGGCGGGAGGGGGGAGCTCCTACGAGCAGTACTTC. The V and J genes are TRBV20-1 and TRBJ2-7; 9 nucleotides align to TRBD2. Germline values: CDR1 DFQATT, CDR2 SNEGSKA (reference sequence). Trimming took 0 bases from V and 0 from J; bases not matched to a gene: 9. The CDR3 consists of 17 residues.

This clonotype was observed a single time. This chain connects TRBV11-3 to TRBJ2-5; D is ambiguous. CDR3 length equals 11 residues. Germline CDR1 reads SGHNT; CDR2 reads YENEEA. Trimming took 10 bases from V and 3 from J, leaving 9 bases between them. The CDR3 sequence: CATRQKETQYF. The CDR3 coding sequence is TGTGCCACCAGACAAAAAGAGACCCAGTACTTC. Together with reference TRBV11-3 and TRBJ2-5, the CDR3 gives the full variable domain: EAGVVQSPRYKIIEKKQPVAFWCNPISGHNTLYWYLQNLGQGPELLIRYENEEAVDDSQLPKDRFSAERLKGVDSTLKIQPAELGDSAVYLCATRQKETQYFGPGTRLLVL.

The chain combines TRBV11-2 with TRBJ1-6, with D uncertain. The V end lost 1 base, the J end lost 9 bases, and 13 bases lay between the germline ends. CDR1 is SGHAT, CDR2 FQNNGV, per germline. There are 15 residues in the CDR3. The CDR3 loop reads CASSLGRGSFSPLHF. The CDR3 DNA sequence: TGTGCCAGCAGCTTAGGAAGAGGGAGCTTTTCACCCCTCCACTTT.

The V gene is TRBV5-6, the J gene TRBJ2-1; the match to TRBD1 covers 9 bases. CDR3 size: 16 residues. Germline loops: CDR1 SGHDT, CDR2 YYEEEE. J lost 3 bases, V lost 5 bases, and 9 bases had no gene match. As DNA, the CDR3 is TGTGCCAGCAGTCAAGACAGGGGGAAAGTCTACAATGAGCAGTTCTTC. As protein: CASSQDRGKVYNEQFF.

A single count supports this clonotype. The chain carries TRBV12-1 and TRBJ2-1; the table's TRBD2 call for D was not verified on the DNA. TRBV12-1 represents a pseudogene. This CDR3 is built from 15 residues. Here the CDR3 reads CASSFVVGVTEEQFF. In nucleotides, the CDR3 is TGTGCCAGTAGCTTTGTGGTGGGAGTTACTGAAGAGCAGTTCTTC.

Of note for this clonotype: In this CDR3 the conserved last residue, phenylalanine or tryptophan, is missing, so a read error is likely. The rearrangement uses TRBV12-3 or TRBV12-4 and TRBJ2-1; the match to TRBD2 covers 11 bases. CDR3 size: 15 residues. CDR3 DNA: TGTGCTAGCAGTTTAGCGGGGGGGCCAATTATGAAGCAGTTCTCC. Its translation is CASSLAGGPIMKQFS.

The chain joins TRBV12-3 or TRBV12-4 to TRBJ1-1, with 9 positions matching TRBD1. CDR3 length: 17 amino acids. The CDR3 loop reads CISSITTTGGMNTEAFF. The CDR3 DNA is TGTATCAGCAGCATAACTACTACAGGGGGCATGAACACTGAAGCTTTCTTT.

A note on this clonotype: One junction end does not reproduce the germline sequence, and a read error may be involved. The rearrangement links TRBV12-3 or TRBV12-4 to TRBJ1-5; D unresolved. CDR3 size: 14 residues. CDR3 DNA sequence: TGTACCAGCAGTCCCTCCGGAGGAGGTCAGCCCCAGCATTTT. Its translation is CTSSPSGGGQPQHF.

The gene calls are TRBV6-5 and TRBJ2-2; weak D call: TRBD1 (5 bases). CDR3 size: 15 residues. The V end lost 5 bases, the J end lost 0 bases, and 10 bases lay between the germline ends. The germline gives CDR1 MNHEY, CDR2 SVGAGI. Here the CDR3 reads CASSVDSANTGELFF. CDR3 bases: TGTGCCAGCAGTGTAGACAGCGCGAACACCGGGGAGCTGTTTTTT.

This clonotype was picked up one time. The final CDR3 position lacks the conserved phenylalanine or tryptophan, pointing to a likely read error. The chain couples TRBV11-2 to TRBJ2-2; tentatively, D is TRBD1 or TRBD2 (5 bases each). This CDR3 region has 15 residues. CDR1 is SGHAT and CDR2 is FQNNGV in the germline V gene. In DNA form, the CDR3 reads TGTGCCTGCAGCTTAACACGTTCGAACACCGGGGACCTGTTTTCT. It is translated as CACSLTRSNTGDLFS.

A remark on this clonotype: The conserved phenylalanine or tryptophan is not found at the CDR3 terminus, so this likely reflects a read error. The limits of the CDR3 on the DNA are not certain, so only TCRdb's listed CDR3 is given. This chain joins TRBV20-1 and TRBJ2-1. The CDR3 comprises 15 residues, both ends counted. The germline V gene has CDR1 DFQATT and CDR2 SNEGSKA (reference sequence). The CDR3 spells CSARVVEIGYNEQSL.

This clonotype was picked up a small number of times. An end of the junction does not agree with germline; a read error may underlie this. The J gene is TRBJ1-1, the V gene TRBV6-1, with TRBD1 matching 8 bases. Per germline, CDR1 MNHNS and CDR2 SASEGT. CDR3 length equals 14 residues. The CDR3, as DNA: TGTGCCAGCAATGAAGACAGGGGCGATACTGAAGCTTCCTTT. It encodes CASNEDRGDTEASF.

This chain uses TRBV28 with TRBJ2-3; possibly TRBD2 for D (6 bases). V was trimmed by 3 bases and J by 5 bases, leaving 24 bases between them. CDR1 MDHEN and CDR2 SYDVKM come from the germline V gene. This CDR3 has 18 amino acids. CDR3 in amino acids: CASSFLASDPLSIDTQYF. CDR3 sequence (DNA): TGTGCCAGCAGTTTCTTAGCTAGCGATCCACTGAGTATAGATACGCAGTATTTT.

This clonotype was seen only a few times. A read error is possible here, since a much larger clone lies one base away. The rearrangement joins TRBV20-1 to TRBJ2-7; D is possibly TRBD2 (6 bases). Trimming took off 3 bases at V and 0 bases at J, with 12 bases between the two ends. Per the germline V gene, CDR1 is DFQATT and CDR2 is SNEGSKA (reference sequence). This CDR3 is 14 amino acids long. CDR3 sequence reads: CSARMRGLSYEQYF. The CDR3 region has the DNA TGCAGTGCTAGGATGCGGGGTCTCTCCTACGAGCAGTACTTC.

This clonotype was seen only once. The chain links TRBV20-1 to TRBJ2-1; weak D call: TRBD2 (6 bases). Trimming removed 1 base at V and 6 bases at J, with 16 bases between. This CDR3 comprises 15 residues. Germline V lookup: CDR1 DFQATT, CDR2 SNEGSKA (reference sequence). The chain's CDR3 is CSARVGRGRSNEQFF. For the CDR3, the DNA is TGCAGTGCTAGAGTGGGTAGAGGGAGGAGCAATGAGCAGTTCTTC.